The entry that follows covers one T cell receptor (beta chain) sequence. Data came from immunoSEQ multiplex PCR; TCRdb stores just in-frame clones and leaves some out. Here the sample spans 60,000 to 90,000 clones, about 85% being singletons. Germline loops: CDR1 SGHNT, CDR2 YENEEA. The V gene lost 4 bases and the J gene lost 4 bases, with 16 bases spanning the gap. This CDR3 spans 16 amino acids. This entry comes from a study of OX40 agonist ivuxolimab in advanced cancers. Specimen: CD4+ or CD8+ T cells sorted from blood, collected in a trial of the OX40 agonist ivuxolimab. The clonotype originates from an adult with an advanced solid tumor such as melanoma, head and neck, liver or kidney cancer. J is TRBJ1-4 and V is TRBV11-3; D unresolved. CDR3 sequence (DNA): TGTGCCAGCAGCTCCGTGCCGGAATATGGTAATGAAAAACTGTTTTTT. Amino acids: CASSSVPEYGNEKLFF.